This TCR beta chain was captured by sequencing in a study of blood T cells in healthy people across ages. General observations from the study: In older individuals, TCR beta diversity per million T cells was lower, falling roughly linearly with age. Greater diversity and more naive CD4+ cells were seen in long-lived donors than in aged donors. The unknown donor CMV status may have confounded expanded clonotype changes.

As regards this clonotype: Its antigen remains unidentified.

Germline CDR1 is MNHEY and CDR2 is SVGAGI. Trimming cost V 7 bases and J 5 bases; bases outside gene matches: 9. The CDR3 sequence is 14 residues long. The use of a sample-barcoded 5' primer and a J-beta primer mix characterized a second PCR of roughly 7 to 11 cycles. CDR3-containing paired-end reads numbering at least 2.5 million came from each sample. TCRdb redid the calling of the 5' RACE reads with MiXCR, one entry per CDR3 protein. The repertoire holds some 710,000 distinct CDR3 sequences, about a fifth seen once, with under 25% in the top ten. The TCR originated in a man between 65 and 85 years old in good health. J is TRBJ2-5 and V is TRBV6-5; 8 bases are a match to TRBD1. Source material: blood. The CDR3 coding sequence is TGTGCCAGCAATCCGGGACAGGTGTCGGAGACCCAGTACTTC. Protein sequence: CASNPGQVSETQYF.